This T cell receptor beta chain was identified during a study of shared clonotypes between healthy human individuals. General study findings and limits: Investigators collected only blood, and repertoires in tissues likely differ. Shared clonotypes across all four donors exceeded non-shared ones in generation probability. Naive subsets tended to show greater estimated richness than memory subsets.

CDR3 size: 18 residues. Germline CDR1 LGHNA, CDR2 YNFKEQ. V shed 0 bases and J shed 8 bases, with 22 bases lying between them. In regard to this clone: Antigen specificity is unknown.

TCRdb keeps only in-frame clones here, not all; method: immunoSEQ multiplex PCR. The repertoire holds 2 million to 2.5 million clones, with just under 95% as singletons. The chain is built from TRBV4-2 and TRBJ1-4; D is possibly TRBD1 (6 bases). The sample comprised naive CD4+ T cells from PBMCs. Stated subset: CD45RA+ positively selected. The sequence derives from a man younger than 35 in good health. Some clones in this sample may be carry-over from other donors' samples. The CDR3 DNA reads as TGTGCCAGCAGCCAAGAAGGACGACGGGGGGGCAGGAAGGAAAAACTGTTTTTT. Translated: CASSQEGRRGGRKEKLFF.